These T cell receptor beta chains were read from a single sample in a study of T-cell reconstitution after alpha-beta-depleted transplantation in children. TCRdb re-called the PCR reads with MiXCR, one entry per CDR3 protein. The sample consists of about 400,000 distinct CDR3 sequences, 16% of them appearing once. The source was PBMCs, mostly from graft donor cells, collected 360 days after TCRalphabeta/CD19-depleted stem cell transplant. The receptors derive from a boy younger than two who had a stem cell transplant for Wiskott-Aldrich syndrome, so the T cells may come from the graft donor. The conserved cysteine and the conserved F or W are not part of the CDR3 here. The order of the fields is CDR3 length, V gene, CDR3 protein.

len: 13; v_gene: TRBV5-1; CDR3aa: ASSWERSSYNEQF
len: 11; v_gene: TRBV29-1; CDR3aa: SVSDREWETQY
len: 12; v_gene: TRBV6-1; CDR3aa: ASSPRSLGNEQF
len: 14; v_gene: TRBV11-2; CDR3aa: ASSPLMVLNTGELF
len: 14; v_gene: TRBV4-1; CDR3aa: ASSQDGLAGYYEQY
len: 15; v_gene: TRBV15; CDR3aa: ATSRGRLVAGANVLT
len: 12; v_gene: TRBV24-1; CDR3aa: ATSDPLSPFAQY
len: 10; v_gene: TRBV29-1; CDR3aa: SVDVDWETQY
len: 12; v_gene: TRBV28; CDR3aa: ASSRQGINTEAF
len: 14; v_gene: TRBV6-2/TRBV6-3; CDR3aa: ASSDRQVADTDTQY
len: 10; v_gene: TRBV2; CDR3aa: ASSQTLYEQY
len: 12; v_gene: TRBV4-3; CDR3aa: ASSQDGWDRVYT
len: 12; v_gene: TRBV5-1; CDR3aa: ASSQGLDPYEQY
len: 12; v_gene: TRBV5-1; CDR3aa: ASSRQANTGELF
len: 14; v_gene: TRBV12-3/TRBV12-4; CDR3aa: ASNSGWGLQSYEQY
len: 12; v_gene: TRBV10-3; CDR3aa: AISERGSYNEQF
len: 15; v_gene: TRBV18; CDR3aa: ASSPISLTLSTGELF
len: 13; v_gene: TRBV10-2; CDR3aa: ATSYRGQAKNIQY
len: 12; v_gene: TRBV6-5; CDR3aa: ASSFVENTGELF
len: 12; v_gene: TRBV10-1; CDR3aa: ASELGQGAGEQY
len: 13; v_gene: TRBV27; CDR3aa: ASARRKGAPYEQY